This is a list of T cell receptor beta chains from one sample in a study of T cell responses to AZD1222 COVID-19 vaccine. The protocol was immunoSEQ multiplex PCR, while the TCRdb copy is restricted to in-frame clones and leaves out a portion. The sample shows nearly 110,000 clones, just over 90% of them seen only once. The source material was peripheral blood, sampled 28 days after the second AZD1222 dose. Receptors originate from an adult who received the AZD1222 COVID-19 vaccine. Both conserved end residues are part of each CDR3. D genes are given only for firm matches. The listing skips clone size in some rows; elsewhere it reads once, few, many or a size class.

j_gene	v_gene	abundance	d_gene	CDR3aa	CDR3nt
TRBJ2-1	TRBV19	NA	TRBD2	CASSPRGLAGDFGEQFF	TGTGCCAGTAGTCCCCGGGGACTAGCGGGTGACTTTGGGGAGCAGTTCTTC
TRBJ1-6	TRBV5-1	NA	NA	CASSLAGGNSPLHF	TGCGCCAGCAGCTTGGCGGGGGGGAATTCACCCCTCCACTTT
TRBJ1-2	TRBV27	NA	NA	CASSFALHYGYTF	TGTGCCAGCAGTTTCGCCCTTCACTATGGCTACACCTTC
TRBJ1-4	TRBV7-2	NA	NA	CASSFKGNNEKLFF	TGTGCCAGCAGCTTCAAGGGGAATAATGAAAAACTGTTTTTT
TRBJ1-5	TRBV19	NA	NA	CASSIGGIYNQPQHF	TGTGCCAGTAGTATTGGAGGGATCTACAATCAGCCCCAGCATTTT
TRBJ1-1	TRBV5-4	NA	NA	CASSPPAPRHTEAFF	TGTGCCAGCAGCCCCCCGGCCCCTCGGCACACTGAAGCTTTCTTT
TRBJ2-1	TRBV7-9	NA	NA	CASSLMSSGSYNEQFF	TGTGCCAGCAGCCTTATGTCCTCGGGGTCCTACAATGAGCAGTTCTTC
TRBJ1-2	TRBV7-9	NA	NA	CASSPDRPGGYTF	TGTGCCAGCAGTCCCGACAGGCCAGGAGGCTACACCTTC
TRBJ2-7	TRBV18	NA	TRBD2	CASSPPSVAGDYEQYF	TGTGCCAGCTCACCACCGTCTGTAGCGGGGGATTACGAGCAGTACTTC
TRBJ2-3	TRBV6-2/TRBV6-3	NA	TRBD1	CASSTNRGRSTDTQYF	TGTGCCAGCAGTACAAACAGGGGCCGTAGCACAGATACGCAGTATTTT
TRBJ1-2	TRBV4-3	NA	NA	CASSQDRPGEVYGYTF	TGCGCCAGCAGCCAAGATAGGCCGGGAGAAGTCTATGGCTACACCTTC
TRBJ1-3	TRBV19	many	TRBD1	CASIGDRGELRSGNTIYF	TGTGCCAGTATTGGAGACAGGGGTGAATTGCGCTCTGGAAACACCATATATTTT
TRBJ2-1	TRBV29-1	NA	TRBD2	CSAEGVTSGSEQFF	TGCAGCGCCGAGGGGGTGACTAGCGGGTCTGAGCAGTTCTTC
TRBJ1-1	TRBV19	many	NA	CASMKGTEAFF	TGTGCCAGTATGAAGGGCACTGAAGCTTTCTTT
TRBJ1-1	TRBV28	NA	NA	CASRDRDLTEAFF	TGTGCCAGCAGAGACCGGGACCTCACTGAAGCTTTCTTT
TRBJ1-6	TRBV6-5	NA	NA	CATHLGFYNSPLHF	TGTGCCACGCACCTTGGGTTCTATAATTCACCCCTCCACTTT